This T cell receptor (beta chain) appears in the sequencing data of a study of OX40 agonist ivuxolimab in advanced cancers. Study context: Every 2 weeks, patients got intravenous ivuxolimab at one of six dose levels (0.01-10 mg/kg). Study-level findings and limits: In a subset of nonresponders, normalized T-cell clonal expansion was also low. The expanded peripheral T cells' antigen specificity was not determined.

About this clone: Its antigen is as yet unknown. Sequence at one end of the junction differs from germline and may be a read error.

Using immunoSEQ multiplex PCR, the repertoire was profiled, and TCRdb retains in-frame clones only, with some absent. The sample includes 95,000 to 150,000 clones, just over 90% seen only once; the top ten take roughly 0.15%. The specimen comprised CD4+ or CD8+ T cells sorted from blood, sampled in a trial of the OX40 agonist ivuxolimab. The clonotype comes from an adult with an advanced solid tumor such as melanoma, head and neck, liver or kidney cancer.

CDR3 nucleotides: TGTGCCAGCAGTGAAGGACTAGTCTCACTCTTC. This sequence encodes CASSEGLVSLF. This chain connects TRBV6-1 to TRBJ2-1; the D gene is possibly TRBD2 (6 bases). This CDR3 spans 11 amino acids. Looked up from germline, CDR1 is MNHNS and CDR2 is SASEGT.